This TCR beta chain was captured by sequencing in a study of blood T cell repertoires in COVID-19 (dated by TCRdb to 2020 to 2022). General notes on the study: Samples covering the acute and convalescent phases of COVID-19 were provided by collaborators in the United States, Italy and Spain. The material from the prospective study consisted of cDNA or gDNA derived from T cells, B-cell-depleted T cells, or PBMCs. Deeply sampled blood TCRbeta repertoires from subjects exposed to, actively infected with, or recovered from COVID-19 were included in the dataset. Sample metadata almost always included a de-identified subject ID, COVID-19 status, age in years and sex. A freely available public database, intended as a resource for researchers studying the immune response to SARS-CoV-2, is where the repertoires were released. Where available, HLA class I and class II types were taken from metadata supplied by the sample provider and were not determined by assay-based typing. The samples were drawn from the first 160 participants of the ongoing ImmuneRACE study and from over a thousand subjects provided by 6 global collaborators.

About this clone: The target of this receptor is not known. Base qualities are missing; no much larger clone stands one base away.

In the prospective study, participants were about 18 to 89 years old, resided in fewer than 25 geographic areas of the United States, and were enrolled through a virtual design. In the prospective study, cohorts were assigned on the basis of participant-reported clinical history obtained from a screening survey and a study questionnaire. Each participant in the prospective study had whole blood, serum and a nasopharyngeal or oropharyngeal swab collected by mobile phlebotomists. Additional blood draws and questionnaires over an approximately 2-month period could optionally be provided by prospective study participants. Prospective study blood samples were shipped either frozen or at room temperature before DNA extraction. TCRbeta CDR3 regions were amplified from genomic DNA using the immunoSEQ Assay, a bias-controlled multiplex PCR. Turning to the authors' computational methods: The number of nucleated cells in each sample was estimated from the amplification of reference gene primers within the assay. Sequence reads were collapsed and filtered to measure the absolute abundance of every unique TCRbeta CDR3 rearrangement. For each sample, productive Simpson clonality was calculated by taking the square root of Simpson's diversity index across productive rearrangements. The table comes from immuneACCESS by way of TCRdb, which keeps in-frame sequences with V and J called. Part of the clones is missing from these tables; in studies checked, under half for an unresolved V gene and the rest for unknown reasons. V, J and clone size reflect that table, while D and trimming were determined from the DNA. The sample profile shows roughly 200,000 clones; about 91% of them were found once. 10% of the sample rests with the top ten.

The CDR3 goes from the cysteine to the phenylalanine over 13 residues. Here the CDR3 DNA is all that survives: 39 bases in frame from base 1. Trimming costs V 4 bases and J 6 bases, and their ends lie 9 bases apart. From the germline V gene, CDR1 is MRHNA and CDR2 is SNTAGT. General study outcomes and caveats: How much clinical and demographic metadata was included differed by source and by participant, and the metadata was provided uncurated.

This clonotype originated in a man between 18 and 29 years old with acute COVID-19. The chain was built from TRBV6-4 and TRBJ2-2; TRBD2 is a possible D gene, resting on 5 matching bases. The sequencing sample was made of PBMCs or T cells enriched from blood (not recorded which). The DNA sequence is TGTGCCAGCAGTGGAGGGCCGTCCGGGGAGCTGTTTTTT. It translates to CASSGGPSGELFF.